This T cell receptor beta chain was captured by sequencing in a study of beta chain features in type 1 diabetes. The overall study: Summed over all samples, the examined sorted cells came to under 110,000,000.

CD45RO/CCR7/CD25/CD127/CD95/CD27 separated CD4+ naive, central memory, regulatory and stem cell-like memory cells by sorting. Study results and limitations: Type 1 diabetes patients had moderately but significantly shorter TCRB CDR3s in all four CD4+ subsets.

Sequencing targeted expressed TCRB transcripts, as all isolated RNA had been reverse transcribed. TCRdb's copy holds only in-frame clones and misses some; the assay was immunoSEQ multiplex PCR. This sample yields around 710,000 clones, of which roughly 12% are seen a single time; 0.09% to 0.15% belongs to the top ten. The CDR3 contains 15 residues. Germline V gene sequence: CDR1 MGHDK, CDR2 SYGVNS. V dropped 3 bases and J dropped 6 bases, with 18 bases sitting between them. This clone has just a few counts. Its target is unknown. This sequence was found in a man aged 30 to 45 with type 1 diabetes. The rearrangement links TRBV25-1 to TRBJ2-7; the D call may be TRBD1 or TRBD2 (5 bases each). Sequencing was carried out using naive CD4+ T cells from blood. This CDR3 reads CASSDPGQFTSEQYF. In DNA, the CDR3 is TGTGCCAGCAGTGATCCGGGGCAATTTACCAGCGAGCAGTACTTC.